The present T cell receptor (beta chain) was sequenced within a study of cytomegalovirus exposure and HLA in healthy donors. Broader study findings: Fewer N-insertions (relative to the approximately 700-donor mean) were reportedly seen in an Asian-associated ancestry cluster in a later analysis. Upon later analysis, HLA-associated TCR beta chains proved more clonally expanded than other, equally common chains. Donor immune exposure was known only as CMV serostatus.

A remark on this clone: Its specificity is unknown.

Germline CDR1 reads MDHEN; CDR2 reads SYDVKM. V was pared by 5 bases and J by 7 bases, with 10 bases of the junction left unmatched. This CDR3 is 16 amino acids long. The PCR employed 60 Vbeta primers together with 13 Jbeta primers. Using immunoSEQ multiplex PCR, the repertoire was profiled, and TCRdb retains in-frame clones only, with some absent. This table lists 100,000 to 150,000 clones. Nominally healthy donors provided the samples, though records likely missed some immune exposures. The chain is built from TRBV28 and TRBJ2-7, with 14 bases identical to TRBD2. The specimen sequenced was PBMCs. The receptor comes from a man aged 35 to 55 in good health and CMV-seronegative. CDR3: CASSQGTSGGLGEQYF. CDR3 nucleotides: TGTGCCAGCAGTCAGGGGACTAGCGGGGGACTAGGGGAGCAGTACTTC.